Listed here is a single T cell receptor beta chain. CDR1 and CDR2 (germline): MNHEY, SMNVEV (reference sequence). The V and J ends lost 3 bases and 9 bases, in that order; junction bases with no gene match: 8. The CDR3 spans 14 residues. These data are taken from a study of shared clonotypes between healthy human individuals. Study context: Per donor, CD8 memory used one plate, CD8 naive used two, CD4 memory used three and CD4 naive used three.

Libraries were prepared by immunoSEQ multiplex PCR; TCRdb keeps only in-frame clonotypes and omits some of them. The sample consists of a few million clones, around 92% of them appearing once. The chain couples TRBV27 to TRBJ2-4, with 7 bases fitting TRBD2. Sequenced sample: naive CD4+ T cells from PBMCs. Subset in this sample: CD45RA+ positively selected. The TCR sequence derives from a young man in good health. Some clones in this sample may be carry-over from other donors' samples. DNA for the CDR3: TGTGCCAGCAGTTTGGTGGCAGGGAGGGGCATTCAGTACTTC. The encoded protein is CASSLVAGRGIQYF.